The source of this T cell receptor (beta chain) is a study of shared T cell receptors in the human thymus. TCRdb's copy holds only in-frame clones and misses some; the assay was immunoSEQ multiplex PCR. The sample has 650,000 to 950,000 clones, 70% to 90% seen once; the top ten hold 0.0095% to 0.011%. V gave up 1 base and J gave up 2 bases; unmatched junction bases: 4. The CDR3 contains 15 residues. From germline, CDR1 is MGHRA and CDR2 YSYEKL. These same data were also listed under a study on human thymus T cells.

J is TRBJ1-1 and V is TRBV4-1; 7 positions agree with TRBD1. Specimen: thymocytes. The sequence came from a girl under three years old with a congenital heart defect. Here the CDR3 reads CASSQGSGGNTEAFF. The CDR3 DNA reads as TGCGCCAGCAGCCAAGGATCAGGGGGAAACACTGAAGCTTTCTTT.